Presented here are 11 T cell receptor beta chains from one specimen sequenced in a study of blood T cell repertoires in COVID-19. Produced via immunoSEQ multiplex PCR; TCRdb's table is partial and in-frame only. The repertoire holds fewer than 90,000 clones, with roughly 90% as singletons. Sequencing was carried out using peripheral blood. These receptors came from a man older than 75 in a cohort sampled during active COVID-19.

The V gene is TRBV2, the J gene TRBJ2-5; the D is unclear. This CDR3 spans 14 amino acids. Germline values: CDR1 SNHLY, CDR2 FYNNEI. The V gene lost 1 base and the J gene lost 5 bases, with 11 bases spanning the gap. The CDR3 DNA sequence: TGTGCCAGCAGTGAAGAAAGGCTCGGGGAGACCCAGTACTTC. Its protein product is CASSEERLGETQYF.

V usage is TRBV27 and J usage is TRBJ1-3; D is undetermined. The CDR3 is 16 amino acids. Germline-derived CDR1 and CDR2 are MNHEY and SMNVEV (reference sequence). V lost 6 bases and J lost 0, with 15 bases in between. The CDR3 protein is CASRQLSGSSGNTIYF. The CDR3 DNA reads as TGTGCCAGCAGACAACTTTCCGGGAGCTCTGGAAACACCATATATTTT.

The rearrangement joins TRBV5-4 to TRBJ2-1, with 12 bases aligning to TRBD1. The junction had 4 bases not matched to a gene; V was cut back by 3 bases and J by 6 bases. Per germline, CDR1 SGHNT and CDR2 YYREEE (reference sequence). The CDR3 length is 15 residues. CDR3 protein: CASSSRGQGANEQFF. CDR3 DNA sequence: TGTGCCAGCAGCTCGCGGGGACAGGGGGCCAATGAGCAGTTCTTC.

This clone occurred once. The rearrangement uses TRBV5-1 and TRBJ1-6; 8 bases match TRBD1. V lost 4 bases and J lost 10; bases outside the gene matches: 7. Looked up from germline, CDR1 is SGHRS and CDR2 is YFSETQ. The CDR3 runs to 14 residues. The CDR3 sequence is CASSQTGGESPLHF. The CDR3 bases are TGCGCCAGCAGCCAAACAGGGGGTGAGTCACCCCTCCACTTT.

The J gene is TRBJ2-7, the V gene TRBV6-2 or TRBV6-3; D may be TRBD1 (5 bases). V was pared by 0 bases and J by 2 bases, with 5 bases between. CDR1 is MNHEY, CDR2 SVGEGT, per germline. The CDR3 consists of 13 residues. The CDR3 protein is CASSYSTAYEQYF. The DNA for the CDR3 is TGTGCCAGCAGTTACTCGACAGCCTACGAGCAGTACTTC.

This chain uses TRBV14 with TRBJ2-7; 8 nucleotides match TRBD1. Germline V gene data show CDR1 as SGHDN and CDR2 as FVKESK. The CDR3 runs to 16 residues. Trimming took 2 bases from V and 4 from J; bases not matched to a gene: 10. CDR3: CASSQPGGQGGYEQYV. CDR3 nucleotide sequence: TGTGCCAGCAGCCAACCCGGAGGACAGGGTGGATACGAGCAGTACGTC.

This clone was seen a single time. This chain connects TRBV4-1 to TRBJ2-3, with 13 positions matching TRBD2. Germline CDR1 and CDR2: MGHRA and YSYEKL. The CDR3 covers 18 residues. J gave up 6 bases and V 1 base, and 10 bases lay outside the gene matches. CDR3 sequence: CASSQVFTSGGAGDTQYF. Here the CDR3 DNA reads TGCGCCAGCAGCCAAGTATTCACTAGCGGGGGGGCCGGGGATACGCAGTATTTT.

This chain joins TRBV19 and TRBJ1-2; possible D gene TRBD1, 5 bases. The CDR3 is 13 amino acids. V was cut by 3 bases and J by 4 bases, with 9 bases left in between. Germline lookup yields CDR1 LNHDA and CDR2 SQIVND (reference sequence). The CDR3 reads CASSITRVYGYTF. CDR3 nucleotides: TGTGCCAGTAGTATTACCAGGGTCTATGGCTACACCTTC.

V and J are TRBV5-5 and TRBJ1-3; TRBD1 is a possible D gene (6 bases). Germline V gene sequence: CDR1 SGHKS, CDR2 YYEKEE (reference sequence). CDR3 length: 17 amino acids. Deletions cut 4 bases from V and 0 bases from J, with 17 bases between. CDR3 bases: TGTGCCAGCAGCCACTATTCGACAGGCAACTCTGGAAACACCATATATTTT. Its translation: CASSHYSTGNSGNTIYF. Full variable domain (remainder filled in from reference TRBV5-5 and TRBJ1-3): DAGVTQSPTHLIKTRGQQVTLRCSPISGHKSVSWYQQVLGQGPQFIFQYYEKEERGRGNFPDRFSARQFPNYSSELNVNALLLGDSALYLCASSHYSTGNSGNTIYFGEGSWLTVV.

This clone was seen only once. The CDR3 loop reads CASSPRTGSVLEQYF. CDR3 in DNA: TGTGCCAGCAGTCCCCGGACAGGTTCGGTTCTCGAGCAGTACTTC. The rearrangement joins TRBV27 to TRBJ2-7, with TRBD1 matching over 7 bases. Germline CDR1 is MNHEY and CDR2 is SMNVEV (reference sequence). The CDR3 spans 15 residues. The V and J ends lost 5 bases and 6 bases, in that order; junction bases with no gene match: 13.

J is TRBJ2-3 and V is TRBV2; TRBD1 agrees at 9 bases. Germline CDR1 SNHLY, CDR2 FYNNEI. The CDR3 spans 16 residues. The trim removed 5 bases at V and 0 bases at J, leaving 6 bases unmatched. CDR3 DNA sequence: TGTGCCAGCAGTTTTTTACAGGGGGCTAGCACAGATACGCAGTATTTT. Amino acid sequence: CASSFLQGASTDTQYF.